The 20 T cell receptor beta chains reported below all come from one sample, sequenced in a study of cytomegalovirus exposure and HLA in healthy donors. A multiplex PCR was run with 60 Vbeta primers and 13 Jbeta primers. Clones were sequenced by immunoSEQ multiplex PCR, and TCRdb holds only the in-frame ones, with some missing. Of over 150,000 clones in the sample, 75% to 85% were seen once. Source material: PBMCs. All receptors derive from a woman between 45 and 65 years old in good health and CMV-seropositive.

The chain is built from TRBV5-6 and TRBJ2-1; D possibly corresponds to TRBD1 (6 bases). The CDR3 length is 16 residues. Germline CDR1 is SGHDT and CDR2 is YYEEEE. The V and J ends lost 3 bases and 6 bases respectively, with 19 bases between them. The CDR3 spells CASSSLGDTHSNEQFF. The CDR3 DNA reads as TGTGCCAGCAGCTCCCTGGGGGACACTCACTCCAATGAGCAGTTCTTC.

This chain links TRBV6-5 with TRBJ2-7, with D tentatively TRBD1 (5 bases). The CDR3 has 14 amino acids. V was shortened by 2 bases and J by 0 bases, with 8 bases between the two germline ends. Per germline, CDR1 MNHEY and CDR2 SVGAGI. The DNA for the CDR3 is TGTGCCAGCAGTTACGCGACAGTCTCCTACGAGCAGTACTTC. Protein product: CASSYATVSYEQYF.

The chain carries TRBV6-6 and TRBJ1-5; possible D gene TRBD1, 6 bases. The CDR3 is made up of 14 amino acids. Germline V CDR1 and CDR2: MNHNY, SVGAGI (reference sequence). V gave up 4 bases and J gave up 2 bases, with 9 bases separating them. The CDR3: CASSLSGGNQPQHF. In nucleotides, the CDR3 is TGTGCCAGCAGTTTATCAGGGGGCAATCAGCCCCAGCATTTT.

The CDR3 here is CASSLEGIVSMRETQYF. The CDR3 coding sequence is TGTGCCAGCAGCTTAGAGGGGATAGTATCGATGCGGGAGACCCAGTACTTC. The J gene is TRBJ2-5, the V gene TRBV7-2; D is perhaps TRBD1 (5 bases). In germline, CDR1 is SGHTA, CDR2 FQGNSA. Trimming left V 1 base short and J 5 bases short, with 20 bases between. This CDR3 contains 17 residues.

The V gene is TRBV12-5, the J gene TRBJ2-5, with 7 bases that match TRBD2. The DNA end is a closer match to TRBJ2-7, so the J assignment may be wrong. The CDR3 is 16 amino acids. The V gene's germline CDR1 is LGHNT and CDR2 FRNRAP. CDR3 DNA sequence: TGTGCTAGTGCCTTGTGGGACCTGGCGGGAGCGGACGAGCAGTACTTC. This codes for CASALWDLAGADEQYF.

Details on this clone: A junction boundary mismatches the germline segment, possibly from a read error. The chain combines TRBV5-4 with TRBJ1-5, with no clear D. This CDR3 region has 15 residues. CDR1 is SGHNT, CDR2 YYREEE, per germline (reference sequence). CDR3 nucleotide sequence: TGTGCCAGCAGCTTGGACGGACTTAGCGATCAGCCCCAGCATTTT. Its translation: CASSLDGLSDQPQHF.

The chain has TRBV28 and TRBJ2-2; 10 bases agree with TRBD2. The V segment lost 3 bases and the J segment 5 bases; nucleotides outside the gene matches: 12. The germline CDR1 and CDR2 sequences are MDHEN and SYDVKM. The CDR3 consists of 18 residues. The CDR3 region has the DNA TGTGCCAGCAGTTTTCGGAGCGGGAGGGGGGATGGGACCGGGGAGCTGTTTTTT. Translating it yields CASSFRSGRGDGTGELFF. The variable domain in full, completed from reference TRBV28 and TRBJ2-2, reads DVKVTQSSRYLVKRTGEKVFLECVQDMDHENMFWYRQDPGLGLRLIYFSYDVKMKEKGDIPEGYSVSREKKERFSLILESASTNQTSMYLCASSFRSGRGDGTGELFFGEGSRLTVL.

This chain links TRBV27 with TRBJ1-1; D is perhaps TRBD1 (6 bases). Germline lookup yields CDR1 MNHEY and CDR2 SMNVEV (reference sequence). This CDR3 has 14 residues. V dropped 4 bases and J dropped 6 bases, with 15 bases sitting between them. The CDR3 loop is CASSSPGGYSEAFF. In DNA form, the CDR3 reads TGTGCCAGCAGTTCCCCGGGGGGCTATTCTGAAGCTTTCTTT.

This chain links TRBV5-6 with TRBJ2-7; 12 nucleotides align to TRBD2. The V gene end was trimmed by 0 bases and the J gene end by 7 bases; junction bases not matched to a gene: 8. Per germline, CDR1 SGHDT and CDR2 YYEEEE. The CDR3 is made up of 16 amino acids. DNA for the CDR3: TGTGCCAGCAGCTTGGATTGGACTAGCGGGACTGGGGAGCAGTACTTC. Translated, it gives CASSLDWTSGTGEQYF.

The CDR3 DNA reads as TGTGCCAGCAGCTTAGACTCGGGGCAGCCCCAGCATTTT. Its translation is CASSLDSGQPQHF. This chain uses TRBV7-6 with TRBJ1-5; D not certain. Germline V lookup: CDR1 SGHVS, CDR2 FNYEAQ. V lost 1 base and J lost 7, with 8 bases in between. There are 13 residues in the CDR3.

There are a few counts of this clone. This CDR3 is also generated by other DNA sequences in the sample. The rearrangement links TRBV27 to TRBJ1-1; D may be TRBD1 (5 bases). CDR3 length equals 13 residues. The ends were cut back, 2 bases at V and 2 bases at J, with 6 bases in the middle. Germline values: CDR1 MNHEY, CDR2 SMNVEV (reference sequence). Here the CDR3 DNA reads TGTGCCAGCAGTTTAACAGGCAACACTGAAGCTTTCTTT. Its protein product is CASSLTGNTEAFF.

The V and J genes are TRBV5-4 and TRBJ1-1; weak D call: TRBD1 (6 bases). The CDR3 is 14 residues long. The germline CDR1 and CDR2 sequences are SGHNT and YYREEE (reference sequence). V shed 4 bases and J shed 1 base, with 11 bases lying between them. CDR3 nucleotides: TGTGCCAGCAGCAAACCGGGACAGAACACTGAAGCTTTCTTT. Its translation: CASSKPGQNTEAFF.

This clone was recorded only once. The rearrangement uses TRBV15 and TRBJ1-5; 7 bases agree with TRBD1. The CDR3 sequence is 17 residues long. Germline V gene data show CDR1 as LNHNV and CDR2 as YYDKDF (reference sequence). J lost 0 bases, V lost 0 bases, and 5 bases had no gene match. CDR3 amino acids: CATSRDGTANSNQPQHF. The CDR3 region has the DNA TGTGCCACCAGCAGAGACGGGACAGCGAATAGCAATCAGCCCCAGCATTTT.

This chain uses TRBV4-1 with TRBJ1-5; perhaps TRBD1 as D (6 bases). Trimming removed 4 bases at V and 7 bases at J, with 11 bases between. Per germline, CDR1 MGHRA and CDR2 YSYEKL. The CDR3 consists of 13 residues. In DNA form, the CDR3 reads TGCGCCAGCAGCCCGCCTGACAGGCAGCCCCAGCATTTT. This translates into CASSPPDRQPQHF.

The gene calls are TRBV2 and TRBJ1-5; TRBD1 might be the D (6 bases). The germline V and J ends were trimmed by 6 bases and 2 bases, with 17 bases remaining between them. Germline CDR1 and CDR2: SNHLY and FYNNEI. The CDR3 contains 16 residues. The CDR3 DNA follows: TGTGCCAGCAGCCACACGGGACAATACGGCAATCAGCCCCAGCATTTT. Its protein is CASSHTGQYGNQPQHF.

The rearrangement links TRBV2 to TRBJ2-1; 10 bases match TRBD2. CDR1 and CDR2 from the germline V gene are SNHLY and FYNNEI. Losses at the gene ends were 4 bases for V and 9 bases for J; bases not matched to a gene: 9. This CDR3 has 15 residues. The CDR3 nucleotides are TGTGCCAGCAGTGGGGTGTTAGCGGGGGGCTCTGAGCAGTTCTTC. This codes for CASSGVLAGGSEQFF.

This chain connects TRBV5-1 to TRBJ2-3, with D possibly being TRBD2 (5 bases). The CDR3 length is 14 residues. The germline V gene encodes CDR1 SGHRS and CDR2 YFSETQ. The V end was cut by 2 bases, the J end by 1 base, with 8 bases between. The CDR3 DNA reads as TGCGCCAGCAGCTTCGGTAGCGGCACAGATACGCAGTATTTT. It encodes CASSFGSGTDTQYF.

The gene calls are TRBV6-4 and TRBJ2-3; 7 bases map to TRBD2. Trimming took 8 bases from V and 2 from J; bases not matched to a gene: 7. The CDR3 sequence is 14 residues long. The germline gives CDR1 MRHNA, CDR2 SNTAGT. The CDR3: CASPERDYTDTQYF. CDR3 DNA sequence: TGTGCCAGCCCGGAGCGGGACTACACAGATACGCAGTATTTT.

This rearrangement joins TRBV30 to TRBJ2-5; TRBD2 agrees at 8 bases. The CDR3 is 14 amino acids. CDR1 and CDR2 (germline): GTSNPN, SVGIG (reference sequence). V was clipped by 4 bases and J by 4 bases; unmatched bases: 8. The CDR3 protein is CAWTRLALSETQYF. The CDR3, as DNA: TGTGCCTGGACTCGACTAGCGTTATCAGAGACCCAGTACTTC.

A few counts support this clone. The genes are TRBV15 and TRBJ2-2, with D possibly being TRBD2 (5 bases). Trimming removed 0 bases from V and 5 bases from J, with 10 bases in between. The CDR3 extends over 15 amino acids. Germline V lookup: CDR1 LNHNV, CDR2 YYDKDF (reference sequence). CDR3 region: CATSRDETGTGELFF. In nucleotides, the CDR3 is TGTGCCACCAGCAGAGATGAGACGGGAACCGGGGAGCTGTTTTTT. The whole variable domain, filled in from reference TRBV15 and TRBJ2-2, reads DAMVIQNPRYQVTQFGKPVTLSCSQTLNHNVMYWYQQKSSQAPKLLFHYYDKDFNNEADTPDNFQSRRPNTSFCFLDIRSPGLGDTAMYLCATSRDETGTGELFFGEGSRLTVL.